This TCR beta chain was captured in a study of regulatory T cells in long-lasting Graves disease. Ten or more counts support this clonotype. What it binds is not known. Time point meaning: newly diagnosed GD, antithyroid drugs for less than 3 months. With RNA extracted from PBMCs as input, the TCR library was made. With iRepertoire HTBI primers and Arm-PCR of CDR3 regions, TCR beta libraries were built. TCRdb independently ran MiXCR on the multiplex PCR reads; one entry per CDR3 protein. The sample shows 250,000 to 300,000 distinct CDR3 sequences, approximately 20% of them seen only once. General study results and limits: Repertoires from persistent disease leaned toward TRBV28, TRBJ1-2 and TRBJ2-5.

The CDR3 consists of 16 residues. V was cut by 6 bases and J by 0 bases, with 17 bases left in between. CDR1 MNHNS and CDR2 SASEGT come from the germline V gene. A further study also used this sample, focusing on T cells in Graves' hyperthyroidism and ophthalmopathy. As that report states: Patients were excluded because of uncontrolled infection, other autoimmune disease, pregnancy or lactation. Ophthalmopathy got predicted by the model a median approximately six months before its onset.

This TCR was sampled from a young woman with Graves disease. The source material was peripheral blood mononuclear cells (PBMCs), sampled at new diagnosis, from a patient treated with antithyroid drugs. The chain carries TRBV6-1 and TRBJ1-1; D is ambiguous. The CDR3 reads CASRNFGKTMNTEAFF. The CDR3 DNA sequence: TGTGCCAGCAGGAACTTCGGGAAGACCATGAACACTGAAGCTTTCTTT.